This T cell receptor (beta chain) appears in the sequencing data of a study of Graves' ophthalmopathy and Graves' hyperthyroidism. The CDR3 has 15 residues. Trimming stripped 8 bases from V and 5 bases from J, with 18 bases between. The germline gives CDR1 MDHEN, CDR2 SYDVKM. Ten or more counts support this clonotype. Hyperthyroidism was classified as stable if no ophthalmopathy occurred within 18 months of follow-up. Transcripts of RNA were the source for amplifying TCR beta CDR3 regions. HTBI primers primed a first-round RT-PCR, and a second-round multiplex PCR followed. TCRdb re-called the multiplex PCR reads with MiXCR, one entry per CDR3 protein. Of just over 400,000 distinct CDR3 sequences listed, under 25% are singletons.

The sequence came from a woman between 18 and 29 years old with stable Graves' hyperthyroidism. The chain carries TRBV28 and TRBJ2-2, with D perhaps matching TRBD1 or TRBD2 (5 bases each). Sequenced sample: peripheral blood. For the CDR3, the DNA is TGTGCCAGCTTGGGACCCCAACTCGGGACCGGGGAGCTGTTTTTT. Translation: CASLGPQLGTGELFF.